The 13 T cell receptor beta chains listed next were all sequenced from one sample in a study of cytotoxic CD8 clonotypes in ibrutinib-treated CLL. Assay used: immunoSEQ multiplex PCR; TCRdb lists only in-frame clones, some missing. The data hold some 28,000 clones, with approximately 62% observed a single time. Sequenced here: PBMCs, sampled before ibrutinib treatment. The source of these receptors is a human donor with chronic lymphocytic leukemia.

CDR3 coding DNA: TGTGCCAGCAGCCTCGGACAGAGGATACCCTACGAGCAGTACTTC. It yields the protein CASSLGQRIPYEQYF. V usage is TRBV11-2 and J usage is TRBJ2-7; a weak D match, TRBD1 (6 bases). The CDR3 consists of 15 residues. Germline assignment: CDR1 SGHAT and CDR2 FQNNGV. V was pared by 5 bases and J by 2 bases, with 16 bases between.

The gene calls are TRBV29-1 and TRBJ2-3; 10 positions agree with TRBD2. The CDR3 is 15 residues long. CDR1 is SQVTM and CDR2 is ANQGSEA in the germline V gene. V gave up 2 bases and J gave up 10 bases; unmatched junction bases: 12. The CDR3, as DNA: TGCAGCGTTGAACTGAGCGGGAGGGCCTATCAGGCGCAGTATTTT. Translating it yields CSVELSGRAYQAQYF.

This chain uses TRBV5-1 with TRBJ2-1, with 9 bases fitting TRBD2. CDR1 and CDR2 (germline): SGHRS, YFSETQ. The CDR3 totals 16 residues. With 8 bases clipped from V and 8 bases from J, the junction kept 17 bases outside the gene matches. The CDR3 DNA follows: TGCGCCAGTACCCTCGGCGGAGCGGGAGGCTGGGATGAGCAGTTCTTC. This encodes CASTLGGAGGWDEQFF.

This clone was picked up a small number of times. The genes are TRBV12-5 and TRBJ2-3; D not resolved. The V end lost 4 bases, the J end lost 4 bases, and 12 bases lay between the germline ends. This CDR3 contains 14 residues. Germline V gene sequence: CDR1 LGHNT, CDR2 FRNRAP. The CDR3 sequence: CASGWARSADTQYF. The CDR3 DNA reads as TGTGCTAGTGGTTGGGCCAGGTCTGCAGATACGCAGTATTTT.

There are a few counts of this clone. This rearrangement joins TRBV29-1 to TRBJ1-2, with a weak D call TRBD1 (6 bases). Trimming stripped 4 bases from V and 7 bases from J, with 13 bases between. The CDR3 has 12 amino acids. Germline V gives CDR1 SQVTM, CDR2 ANQGSEA. CDR3 sequence reads: CSVAGGEGGYTF. The DNA of the CDR3 is TGCAGCGTTGCCGGGGGCGAAGGTGGCTACACCTTC.

The chain employs TRBV5-4 and TRBJ2-7, with D unclear. The CDR3 runs to 14 residues. Germline V gene sequence: CDR1 SGHNT, CDR2 YYREEE (reference sequence). V was shortened by 0 bases and J by 2 bases, with 9 bases between the two germline ends. CDR3 sequence reads: CASSLAGLTYEQYF. CDR3 sequence (DNA): TGTGCCAGCAGCTTGGCGGGCTTAACCTACGAGCAGTACTTC.

This chain links TRBV5-1 with TRBJ2-7; D call uncertain. The CDR3 contains 14 residues. Germline lookup yields CDR1 SGHRS and CDR2 YFSETQ. V lost 0 bases and J lost 0, with 7 bases in between. The CDR3 protein is CASSLGPSSYEQYF. The CDR3 DNA is TGCGCCAGCAGCTTGGGACCCAGCTCCTACGAGCAGTACTTC.

This clone was detected once. The chain has TRBV18 and TRBJ2-5, with 8 bases lining up with TRBD2. The CDR3 has 18 amino acids. CDR1 is KGHSH, CDR2 LQKENI, per germline. V shed 4 bases, J shed 0 bases, and the junction held 13 bases outside the gene matches. CDR3 residues: CASSLNPSGGGYQETQYF. The CDR3 DNA follows: TGTGCCAGCTCACTTAACCCGAGCGGGGGAGGCTACCAAGAGACCCAGTACTTC.

The chain carries TRBV4-1 and TRBJ2-3; D not resolved. From germline, CDR1 is MGHRA and CDR2 YSYEKL. This CDR3 is 15 amino acids long. Trimming cost V 0 bases and J 2 bases, with 9 bases left between them. The DNA of the CDR3 is TGCGCCAGCAGCCAAGAAGGGTACGTCACAGATACGCAGTATTTT. This gives the protein CASSQEGYVTDTQYF.

This clone was seen a single time. The V call is TRBV15, the J call TRBJ2-7; 10 nucleotides match TRBD2. CDR1 and CDR2 from the germline V gene are LNHNV and YYDKDF (reference sequence). This CDR3 contains 20 residues. V dropped 0 bases and J dropped 2; count of bases not matched to a gene: 16. CDR3 bases: TGTGCCACCAGCAGAGATGCCGGGACCGAATCTAGCGGGAGCCCCTACGAGCAGTACTTC. It translates to CATSRDAGTESSGSPYEQYF.

This clone is medium-sized (0.01 to 0.1%) in the sample. The CDR3 DNA follows: TGCGCCAGCAGCTCAAACAGGGGGGACTATGGCTACACCTTC. The encoded protein is CASSSNRGDYGYTF. The chain has TRBV5-1 and TRBJ1-2, with 8 bases that match TRBD1. Germline values: CDR1 SGHRS, CDR2 YFSETQ. CDR3 size: 14 residues. The J segment lost 3 bases and the V segment lost 3 bases, leaving 4 bases of the junction unmatched.

The chain is built from TRBV10-3 and TRBJ2-5; TRBD2 aligns across 9 bases. The CDR3 is made up of 15 amino acids. Trimming at V came to 3 bases and at J to 5 bases, leaving 7 bases not matched to a gene. CDR1 and CDR2 from the germline V gene are ENHRY and SYGVKD. The CDR3 is CAISETGLASETQYF. CDR3 DNA sequence: TGTGCCATCAGTGAAACGGGACTAGCCTCTGAGACCCAGTACTTC.

This chain links TRBV5-1 with TRBJ2-5; 9 nucleotides match TRBD2. V dropped 2 bases and J dropped 5; count of bases not matched to a gene: 4. The germline gives CDR1 SGHRS, CDR2 YFSETQ. The CDR3 has 14 residues. The CDR3 sequence is CASSFGLARETQYF. The CDR3 bases are TGCGCCAGCAGCTTTGGACTAGCGCGGGAGACCCAGTACTTC.